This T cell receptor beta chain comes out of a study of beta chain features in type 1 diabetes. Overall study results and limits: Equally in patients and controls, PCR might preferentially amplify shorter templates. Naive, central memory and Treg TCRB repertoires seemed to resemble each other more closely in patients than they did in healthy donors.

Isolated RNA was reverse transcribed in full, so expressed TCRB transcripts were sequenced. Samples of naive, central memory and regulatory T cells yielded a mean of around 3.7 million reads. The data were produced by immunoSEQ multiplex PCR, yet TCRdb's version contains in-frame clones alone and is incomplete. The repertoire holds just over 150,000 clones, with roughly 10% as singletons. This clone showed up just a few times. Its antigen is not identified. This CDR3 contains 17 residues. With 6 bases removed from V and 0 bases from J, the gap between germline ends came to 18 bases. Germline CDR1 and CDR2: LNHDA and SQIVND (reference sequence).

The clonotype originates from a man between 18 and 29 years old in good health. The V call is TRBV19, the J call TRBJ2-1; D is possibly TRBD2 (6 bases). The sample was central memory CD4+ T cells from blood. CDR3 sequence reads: CASRKVAGMSSYNEQFF. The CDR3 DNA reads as TGTGCCAGTAGAAAAGTGGCGGGAATGAGCTCCTACAATGAGCAGTTCTTC.